These 19 T cell receptor beta chains came from one sample sequenced in a study of T cells in Graves' hyperthyroidism and ophthalmopathy (dated by TCRdb to about 2019). Libraries were built with multiplex PCR. The sequencer was an Illumina HiSeq 2000. Amplification of TCR beta CDR3 regions was carried out from RNA transcripts. For the first round of RT-PCR on the TCR CDR3, the HTBI primer set was used together with the Qiagen OneStep RT-PCR kit. The public reads were quality trimmed at Q25 with fastp and then assembled into clones with MiXCR by TCRdb, keeping productive beta chains. Here each entry gathers all rows of one CDR3 protein and keeps the most common genes and DNA. This sample comprises 300,000 to 400,000 distinct CDR3 sequences, 11% to 15% of them detected only once. Together, the top ten hold 20% to 25% of the sample. The sample taken for sequencing was blood. These receptors all stem from a woman aged 25 to 45 with Graves' hyperthyroidism.

This clonotype was counted many times. The chain couples TRBV10-3 to TRBJ1-1, with 7 nucleotides matching TRBD1. This CDR3 spans 15 amino acids. V dropped 6 bases and J dropped 1; count of bases not matched to a gene: 8. Germline V gene sequence: CDR1 ENHRY, CDR2 SYGVKD. The CDR3 DNA sequence: TGTGCCATCAGGCAACGACAGGGAGCGAACACTGAAGCTTTCTTT. The encoded protein is CAIRQRQGANTEAFF.

This clonotype has at least ten counts. V usage is TRBV28 and J usage is TRBJ2-7; D gene ambiguous. The CDR3 is made up of 17 amino acids. Trimming removed 1 base at V and 2 bases at J, with 18 bases between. Per the germline V gene, CDR1 is MDHEN and CDR2 is SYDVKM. CDR3 residues: CASSLSLGGSRTYEQYF. CDR3 nucleotide sequence: TGTGCCAGCAGTTTATCCTTGGGCGGCAGTAGGACCTACGAGCAGTACTTC. The variable domain in full, completed from reference TRBV28 and TRBJ2-7, reads DVKVTQSSRYLVKRTGEKVFLECVQDMDHENMFWYRQDPGLGLRLIYFSYDVKMKEKGDIPEGYSVSREKKERFSLILESASTNQTSMYLCASSLSLGGSRTYEQYFGPGTRLTVT.

The sample holds a few counts of this clonotype. V gene TRBV7-4 combines with J gene TRBJ1-1; the D is unclear. Germline V gives CDR1 SGHVT, CDR2 SQSDAQ. V lost 3 bases, J lost 6 bases, and 17 bases lay in between. The CDR3 is made up of 15 amino acids. CDR3 in DNA: TGTGCCAGCAGCTTGGGCGTGCGTTTGTTCCCTGAAGCTTTCTTT. It codes for CASSLGVRLFPEAFF. Variable domain in full (rest from reference TRBV7-4 and TRBJ1-1): GAGVSQSPRYKVAKRGRDVALRCDSISGHVTLYWYRQTLGQGSEVLTYSQSDAQRDKSGRPSGRFSAERPERSVSTLKIQRTEQGDSAVYLCASSLGVRLFPEAFFGQGTRLTVV.

This rearrangement joins TRBV3-1 to TRBJ2-4; 9 bases are shared with TRBD2. The germline V gene encodes CDR1 LGHDT and CDR2 YNNKEL (reference sequence). The CDR3 spans 15 residues. Losses at the gene ends were 3 bases for V and 6 bases for J; bases not matched to a gene: 6. The CDR3 DNA is TGTGCCAGCAGCCAGGGGACTAGCAAAAGAAACATTCAGTACTTC. Translating it yields CASSQGTSKRNIQYF.

This clonotype showed up many times. The genes are TRBV20-1 and TRBJ1-4; 9 bases are a match to TRBD1. Germline values: CDR1 DFQATT, CDR2 SNEGSKA (reference sequence). The V segment lost 6 bases and the J segment 8 bases; nucleotides outside the gene matches: 10. The CDR3 length is 14 residues. The CDR3 reads CSAHPGQGGEKLFF. CDR3 coding DNA: TGCAGTGCCCATCCGGGACAGGGAGGCGAAAAACTGTTTTTT.

The rearrangement links TRBV18 to TRBJ1-3, with 7 nucleotides matching TRBD1. J gave up 2 bases and V 4 bases, and 8 bases lay outside the gene matches. Germline CDR1 reads KGHSH; CDR2 reads LQKENI. This CDR3 contains 16 residues. The CDR3 nucleotides read TGTGCCAGCTCACGAACACAGGGGCTCGCTGGAAACACCATATATTTT. Its translation: CASSRTQGLAGNTIYF.

This sequence joins TRBV3-1 and TRBJ2-1; possibly TRBD2 for D (6 bases). Trimming cost V 4 bases and J 1 base, with 11 bases left between them. Germline V gives CDR1 LGHDT, CDR2 YNNKEL (reference sequence). The length of the CDR3 is 15 residues. The CDR3 DNA reads TGTGCCAGCAGCCTCCGACTAGATTCCTACAATGAGCAGTTCTTC. It yields the protein CASSLRLDSYNEQFF.

The chain carries TRBV5-6 and TRBJ2-3; no definite D call. This CDR3 is 14 amino acids long. Germline assignment: CDR1 SGHDT and CDR2 YYEEEE. V lost 1 base and J 4 bases, leaving 10 bases between the germline ends. CDR3 DNA sequence: TGTGCCAGCAGCTTGTCAGGAAGGGCAGATACGCAGTATTTT. The encoded protein is CASSLSGRADTQYF.

This clonotype was detected many times. This chain connects TRBV20-1 to TRBJ1-5; D is ambiguous. The CDR3 extends over 14 amino acids. Between the trimmed V and J ends, which lost 0 bases and 4 bases, there was a span of 10 bases. Per germline, CDR1 DFQATT and CDR2 SNEGSKA (reference sequence). In DNA, the CDR3 is TGCAGTGCTAGAGATCCGTCGGGTAATCAGCCCCAGCATTTT. Translation: CSARDPSGNQPQHF.

This clonotype occurred many times. The chain combines TRBV28 with TRBJ2-1; 11 bases align to TRBD2. Germline-derived CDR1 and CDR2 are MDHEN and SYDVKM. Trimming at V came to 5 bases and at J to 7 bases, leaving 7 bases not matched to a gene. CDR3 length: 15 residues. DNA for the CDR3: TGTGCCAGCAGTCGCCCGCCTAGCGGGAGGAATGAGCAGTTCTTC. The encoded protein is CASSRPPSGRNEQFF.

There are a few counts of this clonotype. The chain links TRBV30 to TRBJ1-5; no firm D call. V lost 0 bases, J lost 9 bases, and 9 bases lay in between. Germline values: CDR1 GTSNPN, CDR2 SVGIG (reference sequence). The CDR3 is made up of 12 amino acids. The CDR3 protein is CAWSVPPLPQHF. CDR3 DNA sequence: TGTGCCTGGAGTGTACCCCCCTTGCCCCAGCATTTT. Using reference TRBV30 and TRBJ1-5 for the parts outside the CDR3, the full variable domain is SQTIHQWPATLVQPVGSPLSLECTVEGTSNPNLYWYRQAAGRGLQLLFYSVGIGQISSEVPQNLSASRPQDRQFILSSKKLLLSDSGFYLCAWSVPPLPQHFGDGTRLSIL.

This clonotype has a count of ten or more. The chain has TRBV12-3 or TRBV12-4 and TRBJ2-1; the D is unclear. CDR3 length equals 11 residues. Trimming pared 3 bases from V and 10 bases from J, leaving 7 bases between. The CDR3 bases are TGTGCCAGCAGTTTCCCCCCCGAGCAGTTCTTC. Amino acid sequence: CASSFPPEQFF.

The sample holds a few counts of this clonotype. The CDR3 DNA reads TGTGCCAGCAGTTTAGGCGCTAGCGGGAACTACGAGCAGTACTTC. It codes for CASSLGASGNYEQYF. The chain combines TRBV12-3 or TRBV12-4 with TRBJ2-7, with TRBD2 identical over 9 bases. V was clipped by 1 base and J by 3 bases; unmatched bases: 4. The CDR3 spans 15 residues.

This clonotype was recorded at least ten times. The genes are TRBV7-8 and TRBJ2-5; 7 nucleotides align to TRBD2. Germline V gives CDR1 SGHVS, CDR2 FQNEAQ. Trimming cost V 5 bases and J 3 bases; bases outside gene matches: 15. The CDR3 sequence is 17 residues long. DNA of the CDR3: TGTGCCAGCAGCATTTTTGGGGCGGGACTACGCAAAGAGACCCAGTACTTC. Protein product: CASSIFGAGLRKETQYF. Combining the CDR3 with reference TRBV7-8 and TRBJ2-5 gives the whole variable domain GAGVSQSPRYKVAKRGQDVALRCDPISGHVSLFWYQQALGQGPEFLTYFQNEAQLDKSGLPSDRFFAERPEGSVSTLKIQRTQQEDSAVYLCASSIFGAGLRKETQYFGPGTRLLVL.

This clonotype has at least ten counts. V usage is TRBV30 and J usage is TRBJ2-7; D is unclear. The CDR3 has 12 amino acids. Germline lookup yields CDR1 GTSNPN and CDR2 SVGIG (reference sequence). With 2 bases removed from V and 4 bases from J, the gap between germline ends came to 9 bases. The DNA of the CDR3 is TGTGCCTGGAGTCTCAATGATTACGAGCAGTACTTC. Translated, it gives CAWSLNDYEQYF.

This clonotype has at least ten counts. The chain joins TRBV11-1 to TRBJ2-3; possible D gene TRBD1, 6 bases. The germline V and J ends were trimmed by 3 bases and 0 bases, with 10 bases remaining between them. This CDR3 spans 15 amino acids. The germline gives CDR1 SGHAT, CDR2 FQDESV (reference sequence). The CDR3 region is CASSFSQGSTDTQYF. The CDR3 DNA reads as TGTGCCAGCAGCTTCTCTCAGGGGAGCACAGATACGCAGTATTTT.

This clonotype was detected many times. V is TRBV12-3 or TRBV12-4 and J is TRBJ2-3; TRBD2 matches 7 bases. V was pared by 3 bases and J by 5 bases, with 2 bases of the junction left unmatched. This CDR3 contains 13 residues. Written as DNA, the CDR3 is TGTGCCAGCAGTTTTATAGCGGGAGATACGCAGTATTTT. Protein: CASSFIAGDTQYF.

This clonotype has a handful of counts. The gene calls are TRBV9 and TRBJ2-2; TRBD2 aligns across 9 bases. Germline trimming cut 1 base from V and 6 bases from J; bases unmatched to any gene: 7. CDR3 size: 16 residues. The germline gives CDR1 SGDLS, CDR2 YYNGEE. The CDR3 DNA follows: TGTGCCAGCAGCGTAAATAGCGGGAGTGTTGCCGGGGAGCTGTTTTTT. Translating gives CASSVNSGSVAGELFF.

V is TRBV5-5 and J is TRBJ2-5; TRBD2 matches at 7 bases. V was clipped by 4 bases and J by 5 bases; unmatched bases: 8. This CDR3 is built from 14 residues. Per the germline V gene, CDR1 is SGHKS and CDR2 is YYEKEE (reference sequence). The CDR3 DNA sequence: TGTGCCAGCAGCCCGGTCGCGGGGGTGGAGACCCAGTACTTC. Its protein product is CASSPVAGVETQYF.